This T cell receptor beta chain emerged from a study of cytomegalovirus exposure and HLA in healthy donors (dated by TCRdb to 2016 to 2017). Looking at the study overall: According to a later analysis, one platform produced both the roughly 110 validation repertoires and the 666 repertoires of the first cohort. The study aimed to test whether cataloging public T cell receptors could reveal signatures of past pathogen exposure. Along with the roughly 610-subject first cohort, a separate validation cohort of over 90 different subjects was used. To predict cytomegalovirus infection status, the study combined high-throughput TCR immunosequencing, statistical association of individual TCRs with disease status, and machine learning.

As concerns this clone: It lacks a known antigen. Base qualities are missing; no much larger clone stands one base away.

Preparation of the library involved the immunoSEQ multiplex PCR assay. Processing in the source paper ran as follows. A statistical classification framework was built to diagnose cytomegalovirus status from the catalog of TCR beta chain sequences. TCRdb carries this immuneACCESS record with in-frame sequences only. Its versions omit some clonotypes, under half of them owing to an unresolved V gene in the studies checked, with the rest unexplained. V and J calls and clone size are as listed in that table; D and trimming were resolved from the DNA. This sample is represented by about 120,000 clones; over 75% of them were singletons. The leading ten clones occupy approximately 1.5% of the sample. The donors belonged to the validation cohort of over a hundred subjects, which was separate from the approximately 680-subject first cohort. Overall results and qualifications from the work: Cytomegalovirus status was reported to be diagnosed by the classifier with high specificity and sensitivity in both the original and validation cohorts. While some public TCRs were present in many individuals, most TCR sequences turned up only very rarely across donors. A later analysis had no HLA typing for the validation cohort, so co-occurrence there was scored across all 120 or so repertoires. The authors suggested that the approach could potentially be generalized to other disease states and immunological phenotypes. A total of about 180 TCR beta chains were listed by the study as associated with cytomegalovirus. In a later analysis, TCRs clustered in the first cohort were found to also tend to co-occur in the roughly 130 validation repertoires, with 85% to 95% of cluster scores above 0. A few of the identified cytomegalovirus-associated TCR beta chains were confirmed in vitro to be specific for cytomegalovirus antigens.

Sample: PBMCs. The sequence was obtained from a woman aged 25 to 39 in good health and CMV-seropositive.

For the CDR3, the sequence is CASSEVRGGRARDTQYF. In nucleotide form, the sequence is TGTGCCAGCAGTGAAGTAAGGGGCGGGAGGGCCCGAGATACGCAGTATTTT. Recombination joined TRBV6-1 with TRBJ2-3; 9 bases in between match TRBD2. Including cysteine and phenylalanine, the CDR3 has 17 amino acids. The DNA shown is the 51-base CDR3, in frame from base 1. As encoded in the germline V gene, CDR1 is MNHNS while CDR2 is SASEGT. The germline V end is reduced by 1 base and the J end by 5 bases; junction bases left unmatched: 10.